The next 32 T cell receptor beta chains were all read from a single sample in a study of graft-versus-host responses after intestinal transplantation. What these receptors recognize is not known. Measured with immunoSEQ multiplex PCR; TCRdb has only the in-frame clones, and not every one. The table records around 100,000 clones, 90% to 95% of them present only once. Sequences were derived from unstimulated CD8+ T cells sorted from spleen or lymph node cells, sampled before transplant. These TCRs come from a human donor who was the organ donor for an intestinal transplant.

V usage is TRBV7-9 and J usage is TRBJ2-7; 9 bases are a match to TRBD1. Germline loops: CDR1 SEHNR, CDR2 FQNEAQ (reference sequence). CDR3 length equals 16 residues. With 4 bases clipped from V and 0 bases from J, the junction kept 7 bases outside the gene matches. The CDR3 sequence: CASSSNNRGPSYEQYF. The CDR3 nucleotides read TGTGCCAGCAGCTCGAATAACAGGGGGCCCTCCTACGAGCAGTACTTC.

The CDR3, as DNA: TGTGCCAGCAGTGACCAAGCGGGAGCCTACAATGAGCAGTTCTTC. It encodes CASSDQAGAYNEQFF. The chain couples TRBV6-1 to TRBJ2-1, with 8 bases fitting TRBD2. Germline-derived CDR1 and CDR2 are MNHNS and SASEGT. CDR3 size: 15 residues. The trim removed 3 bases at V and 2 bases at J, leaving 3 bases unmatched.

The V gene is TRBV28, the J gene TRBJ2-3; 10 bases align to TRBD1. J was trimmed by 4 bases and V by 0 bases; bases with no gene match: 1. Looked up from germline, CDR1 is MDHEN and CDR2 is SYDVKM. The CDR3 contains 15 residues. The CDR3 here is CASSLWTGGADTQYF. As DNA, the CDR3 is TGTGCCAGCAGTTTATGGACAGGGGGCGCAGATACGCAGTATTTT.

CDR3 in amino acids: CASSARAGELFF. The CDR3 region has the DNA TGTGCCAGCAGCGCCCGGGCCGGGGAGCTGTTTTTT. This chain uses TRBV7-2 with TRBJ2-2; no firm D call. Per germline, CDR1 SGHTA and CDR2 FQGNSA. The CDR3 has 12 amino acids. V lost 5 bases to trimming and J lost 6 bases, with 7 bases between them. The variable domain in full, with the rest retrieved from reference TRBV7-2 and TRBJ2-2, is GAGVSQSPSNKVTEKGKDVELRCDPISGHTALYWYRQSLGQGLEFLIYFQGNSAPDKSGLPSDRFSAERTGGSVSTLTIQRTQQEDSAVYLCASSARAGELFFGEGSRLTVL.

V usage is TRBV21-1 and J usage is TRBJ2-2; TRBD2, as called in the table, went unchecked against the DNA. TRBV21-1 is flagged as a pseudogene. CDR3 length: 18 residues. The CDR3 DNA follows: TGTGCCAGCAGCAGCGGGACTAGCGGGACCGTAAACCCCGGGGAGCTGTTTTTT. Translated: CASSSGTSGTVNPGELFF.

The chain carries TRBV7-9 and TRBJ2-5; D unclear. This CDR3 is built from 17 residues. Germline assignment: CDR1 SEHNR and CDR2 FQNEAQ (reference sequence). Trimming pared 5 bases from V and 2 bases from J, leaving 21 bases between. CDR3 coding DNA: TGTGCCAGCAGCCTCGGCCCCCCTAACCCCCTACAAGAGACCCAGTACTTC. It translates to CASSLGPPNPLQETQYF.

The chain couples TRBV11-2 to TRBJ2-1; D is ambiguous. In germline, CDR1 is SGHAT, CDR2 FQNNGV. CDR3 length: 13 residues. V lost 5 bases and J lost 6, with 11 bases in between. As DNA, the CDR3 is TGTGCCAGCAGCGACGTACGGACCAATGAGCAGTTCTTC. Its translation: CASSDVRTNEQFF. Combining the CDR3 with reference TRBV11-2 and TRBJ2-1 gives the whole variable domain EAGVAQSPRYKIIEKRQSVAFWCNPISGHATLYWYQQILGQGPKLLIQFQNNGVVDDSQLPKDRFSAERLKGVDSTLKIQPAKLEDSAVYLCASSDVRTNEQFFGPGTRLTVL.

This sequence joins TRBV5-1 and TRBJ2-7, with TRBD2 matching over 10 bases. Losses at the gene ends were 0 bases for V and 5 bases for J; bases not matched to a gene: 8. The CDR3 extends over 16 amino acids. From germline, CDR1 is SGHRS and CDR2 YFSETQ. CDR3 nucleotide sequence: TGCGCCAGCAGCTTGGCCTATAGCGGGAGGTCCCACGAGCAGTACTTC. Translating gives CASSLAYSGRSHEQYF.

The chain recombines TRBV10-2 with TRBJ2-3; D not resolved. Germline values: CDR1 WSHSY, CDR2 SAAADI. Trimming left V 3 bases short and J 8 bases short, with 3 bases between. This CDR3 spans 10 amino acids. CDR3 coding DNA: TGCGCCAGCAGTGACGGTACGCAGTATTTT. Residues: CASSDGTQYF.

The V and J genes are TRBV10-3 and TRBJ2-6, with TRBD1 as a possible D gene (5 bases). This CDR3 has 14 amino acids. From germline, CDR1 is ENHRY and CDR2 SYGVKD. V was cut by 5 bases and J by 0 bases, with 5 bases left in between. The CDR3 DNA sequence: TGTGCCATCAGTCAGGGCTCTGGGGCCAACGTCCTGACTTTC. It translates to CAISQGSGANVLTF.

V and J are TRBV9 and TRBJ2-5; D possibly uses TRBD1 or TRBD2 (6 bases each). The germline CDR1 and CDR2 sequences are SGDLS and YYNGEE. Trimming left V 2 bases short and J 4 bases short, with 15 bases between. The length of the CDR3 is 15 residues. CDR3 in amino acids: CASSVETGAGETQYF. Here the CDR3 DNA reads TGTGCCAGCAGCGTGGAGACGGGGGCCGGAGAGACCCAGTACTTC.

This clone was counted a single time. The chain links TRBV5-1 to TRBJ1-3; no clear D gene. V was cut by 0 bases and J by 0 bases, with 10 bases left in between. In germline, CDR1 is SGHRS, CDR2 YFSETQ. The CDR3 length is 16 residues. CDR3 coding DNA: TGCGCCAGCAGCTTGGATTGGGCAACCTCTGGAAACACCATATATTTT. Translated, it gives CASSLDWATSGNTIYF.

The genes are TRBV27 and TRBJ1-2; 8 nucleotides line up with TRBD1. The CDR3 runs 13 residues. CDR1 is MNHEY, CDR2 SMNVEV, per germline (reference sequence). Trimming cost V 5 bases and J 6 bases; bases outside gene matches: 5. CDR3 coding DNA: TGTGCCAGCAGTCTGAGGACAGGGAATGGCTACACCTTC. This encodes CASSLRTGNGYTF.

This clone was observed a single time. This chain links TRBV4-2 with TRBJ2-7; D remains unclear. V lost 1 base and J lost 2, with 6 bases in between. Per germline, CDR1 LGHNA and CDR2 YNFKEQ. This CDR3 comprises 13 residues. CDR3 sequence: CASSQGRAYEQYF. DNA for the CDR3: TGTGCCAGCAGCCAAGGAAGGGCCTACGAGCAGTACTTC.

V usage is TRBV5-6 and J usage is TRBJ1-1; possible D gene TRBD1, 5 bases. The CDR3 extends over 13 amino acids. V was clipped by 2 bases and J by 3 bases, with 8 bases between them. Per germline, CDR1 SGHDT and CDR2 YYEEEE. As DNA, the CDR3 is TGTGCCAGCAGCTTTTCGGGGGACACTGAAGCTTTCTTT. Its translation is CASSFSGDTEAFF. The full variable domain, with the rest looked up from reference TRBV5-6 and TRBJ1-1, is DAGVTQSPTHLIKTRGQQVTLRCSPKSGHDTVSWYQQALGQGPQFIFQYYEEEERQRGNFPDRFSGHQFPNYSSELNVNALLLGDSALYLCASSFSGDTEAFFGQGTRLTVV.

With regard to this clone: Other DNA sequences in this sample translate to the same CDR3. The CDR3 sequence is CASSLTGTGELFF. In nucleotides, the CDR3 is TGTGCCAGCAGCTTAACAGGGACCGGGGAGCTGTTTTTT. The V call is TRBV7-3, the J call TRBJ2-2; D gene uncertain. The ends were cut back, 0 bases at V and 5 bases at J, with 4 bases in the middle. This CDR3 is built from 13 residues. Germline-derived CDR1 and CDR2 are SGHTA and FQGTGA. Based on the CDR3 plus reference TRBV7-3 and TRBJ2-2, the full variable domain is GAGVSQTPSNKVTEKGKYVELRCDPISGHTALYWYRQSLGQGPEFLIYFQGTGAADDSGLPNDRFFAVRPEGSVSTLKIQRTERGDSAVYLCASSLTGTGELFFGEGSRLTVL.

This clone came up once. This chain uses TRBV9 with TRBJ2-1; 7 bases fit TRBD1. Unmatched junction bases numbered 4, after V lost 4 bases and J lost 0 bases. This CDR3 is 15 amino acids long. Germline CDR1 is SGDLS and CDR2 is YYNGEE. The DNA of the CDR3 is TGTGCCAGCAGCCCAGGGGGTAGCTCCTACAATGAGCAGTTCTTC. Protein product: CASSPGGSSYNEQFF.

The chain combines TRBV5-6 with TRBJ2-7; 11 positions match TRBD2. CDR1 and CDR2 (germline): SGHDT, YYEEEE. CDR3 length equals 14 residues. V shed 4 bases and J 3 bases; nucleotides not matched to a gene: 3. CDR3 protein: CASSIAGGLYEQYF. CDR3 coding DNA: TGTGCCAGCAGCATAGCGGGAGGGCTCTACGAGCAGTACTTC.

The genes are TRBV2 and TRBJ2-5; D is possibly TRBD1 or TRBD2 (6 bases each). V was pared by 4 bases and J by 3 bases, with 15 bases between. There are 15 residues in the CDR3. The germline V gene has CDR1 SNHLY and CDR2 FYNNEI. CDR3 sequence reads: CASSVPGAIEETQYF. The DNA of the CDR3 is TGTGCCAGCAGTGTTCCGGGGGCGATCGAAGAGACCCAGTACTTC.

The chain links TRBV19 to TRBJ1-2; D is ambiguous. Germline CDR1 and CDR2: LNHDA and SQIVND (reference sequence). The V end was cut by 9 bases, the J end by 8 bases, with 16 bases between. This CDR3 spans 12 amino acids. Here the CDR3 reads CASGELPWGYTF. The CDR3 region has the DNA TGTGCCAGCGGAGAACTCCCCTGGGGCTACACCTTC. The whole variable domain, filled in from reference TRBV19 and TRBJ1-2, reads DGGITQSPKYLFRKEGQNVTLSCEQNLNHDAMYWYRQDPGQGLRLIYYSQIVNDFQKGDIAEGYSVSREKKESFPLTVTSAQKNPTAFYLCASGELPWGYTFGSGTRLTVV.

The CDR3 sequence: CASSIGSGTNNEQFF. In nucleotides, the CDR3 is TGTGCCAGTAGTATCGGGTCCGGGACTAATAATGAGCAGTTCTTC. The V and J genes are TRBV19 and TRBJ2-1; TRBD2 matches 7 bases. The CDR3 consists of 15 residues. The ends lost 3 bases at V and 7 bases at J; junction bases unmatched: 9. Germline V gene lookup returns CDR1 LNHDA and CDR2 SQIVND (reference sequence).

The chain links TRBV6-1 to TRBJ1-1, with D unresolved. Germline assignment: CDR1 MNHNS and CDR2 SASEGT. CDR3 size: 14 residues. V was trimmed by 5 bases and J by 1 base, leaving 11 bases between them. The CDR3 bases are TGTGCCAGCAGTAGCGGGTGGGGGAACACTGAAGCTTTCTTT. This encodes CASSSGWGNTEAFF.

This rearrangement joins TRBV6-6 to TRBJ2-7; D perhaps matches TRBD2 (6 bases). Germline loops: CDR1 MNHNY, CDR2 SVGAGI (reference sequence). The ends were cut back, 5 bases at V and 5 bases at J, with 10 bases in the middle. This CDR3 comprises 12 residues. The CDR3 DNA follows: TGTGCCAGCAGTCTGGGGGGAGACGAGCAGTACTTC. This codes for CASSLGGDEQYF.

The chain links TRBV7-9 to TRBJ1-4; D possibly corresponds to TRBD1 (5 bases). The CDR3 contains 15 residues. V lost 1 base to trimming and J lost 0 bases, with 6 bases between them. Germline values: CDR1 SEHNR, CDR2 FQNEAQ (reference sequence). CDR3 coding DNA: TGTGCCAGCAGCTTAGGGACAACAACTAATGAAAAACTGTTTTTT. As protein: CASSLGTTTNEKLFF.

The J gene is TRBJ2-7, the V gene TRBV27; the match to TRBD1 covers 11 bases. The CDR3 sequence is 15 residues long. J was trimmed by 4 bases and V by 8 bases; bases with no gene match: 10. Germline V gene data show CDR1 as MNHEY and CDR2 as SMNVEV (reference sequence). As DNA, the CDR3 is TGTGCCAGCTCGGTCGCCGGGACAGGGGGGTACGAGCAGTACTTC. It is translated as CASSVAGTGGYEQYF.

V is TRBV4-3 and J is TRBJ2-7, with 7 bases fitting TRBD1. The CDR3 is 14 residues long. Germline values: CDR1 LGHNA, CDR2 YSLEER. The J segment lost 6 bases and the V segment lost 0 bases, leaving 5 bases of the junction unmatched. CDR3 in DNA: TGCGCCAGCAGCCAAGATCGGACAGGCGGCGAGCAGTACTTC. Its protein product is CASSQDRTGGEQYF.

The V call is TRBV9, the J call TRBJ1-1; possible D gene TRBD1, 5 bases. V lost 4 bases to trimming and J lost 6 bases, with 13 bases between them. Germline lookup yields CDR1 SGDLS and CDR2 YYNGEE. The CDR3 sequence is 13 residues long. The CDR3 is CASSHGADSEAFF. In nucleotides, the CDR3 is TGTGCCAGCAGCCACGGGGCGGATTCTGAAGCTTTCTTT.

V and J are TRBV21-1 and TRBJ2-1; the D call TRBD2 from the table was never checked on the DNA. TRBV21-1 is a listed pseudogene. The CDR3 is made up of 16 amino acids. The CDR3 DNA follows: TGTGCCAGCAGCAAAAGCTTCACTAGCGGGGGCAATGAGCAGTTCTTC. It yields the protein CASSKSFTSGGNEQFF.

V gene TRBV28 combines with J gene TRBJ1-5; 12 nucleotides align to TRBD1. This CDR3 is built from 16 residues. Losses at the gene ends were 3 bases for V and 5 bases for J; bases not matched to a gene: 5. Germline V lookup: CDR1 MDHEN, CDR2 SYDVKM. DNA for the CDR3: TGTGCCAGCAGTTTTTCCGGGACAGGGGGCGATCAGCCCCAGCATTTT. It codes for CASSFSGTGGDQPQHF.

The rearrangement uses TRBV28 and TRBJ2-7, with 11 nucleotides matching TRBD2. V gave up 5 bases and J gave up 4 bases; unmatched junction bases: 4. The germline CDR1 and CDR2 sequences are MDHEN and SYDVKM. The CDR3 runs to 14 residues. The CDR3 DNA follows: TGTGCCAGCAGTCTAGCGGGAGGCCTTTACGAGCAGTACTTC. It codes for CASSLAGGLYEQYF.

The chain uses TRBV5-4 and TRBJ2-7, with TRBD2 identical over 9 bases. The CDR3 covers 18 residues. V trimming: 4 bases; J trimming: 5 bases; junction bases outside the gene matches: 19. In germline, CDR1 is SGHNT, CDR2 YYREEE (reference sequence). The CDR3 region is CASSPTREAGGPWDEQYF. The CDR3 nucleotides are TGTGCCAGCAGCCCAACACGGGAGGCGGGAGGGCCTTGGGACGAGCAGTACTTC. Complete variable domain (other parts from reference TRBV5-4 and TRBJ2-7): ETGVTQSPTHLIKTRGQQVTLRCSSQSGHNTVSWYQQALGQGPQFIFQYYREEENGRGNFPPRFSGLQFPNYSSELNVNALELDDSALYLCASSPTREAGGPWDEQYFGPGTRLTVT.

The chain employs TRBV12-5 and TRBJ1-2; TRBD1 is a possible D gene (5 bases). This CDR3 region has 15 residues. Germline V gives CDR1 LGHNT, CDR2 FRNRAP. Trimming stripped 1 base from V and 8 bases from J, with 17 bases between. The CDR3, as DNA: TGTGCTAGTGGTTTGGAAACCGGGCTCCAGGGCGGCTACACCTTC. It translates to CASGLETGLQGGYTF.